The entry below gives a single T cell receptor beta chain sequence along with its context. Its matching antigen is unknown. The data derive from a study of cytomegalovirus exposure and HLA in healthy donors. Study-level background: The early release's HLA-typed donors yielded 70 million to 85 million unique TCRs.

Primers for the PCR totalled 60 Vbeta and 13 Jbeta. Method: immunoSEQ multiplex PCR; TCRdb's copy keeps in-frame clones and lacks some. The sample data list 95,000 to 150,000 clones. Study-level points and caveats: TCR beta V segments were, for the most part, productive about 87% or about 30% of the time in an earlier analysis.

The CDR3 runs 11 residues. The germline V gene has CDR1 SQVTM and CDR2 ANQGSEA. V lost 7 bases, J lost 3 bases, and 10 bases lay in between. The chain is built from TRBV29-1 and TRBJ2-7; D is unclear. This clonotype was obtained from a man aged 18-30 years in good health and CMV-seronegative. The source material was PBMCs. The CDR3: CSGGVGYEQYF. The CDR3 DNA follows: TGCAGCGGCGGAGTTGGCTACGAGCAGTACTTC.